This T cell receptor (beta chain) was obtained from a study of T-cell memory formation after mild COVID-19. General study points: Clones contracting day 15 to 85 were balanced CD4/CD8; later expanders leaned CD4+. Contracting clones localized mainly to CM and EM when CD4+ and mainly to EMRA when CD8+. Pre-infection memory contained some responding clones, which suggested that cross-reactive memory had joined.

Each CDR3 protein is one row after TCRdb ran MiXCR on the 5' RACE reads. Here the sample spans around 530,000 distinct CDR3 sequences, roughly 21% being singletons. At least ten counts were recorded for this clonotype. No antigen is known for it. There are 14 residues in the CDR3. The V end lost 2 bases, the J end lost 0 bases, and 8 bases lay between the germline ends. Per germline, CDR1 DFQATT and CDR2 SNEGSKA (reference sequence). The rearrangement links TRBV20-1 to TRBJ1-3; no clear D. This sequence was found in an adult woman who had mild COVID-19 (a few samples of this study predate the infection). Cell type and time point are not known. Sequenced sample: PBMCs or a T cell subset sorted from them (not recorded which). The CDR3 bases are TGCAGTGCTAGAATGGGTTACTCTGGAAACACCATATATTTT. Translation: CSARMGYSGNTIYF.